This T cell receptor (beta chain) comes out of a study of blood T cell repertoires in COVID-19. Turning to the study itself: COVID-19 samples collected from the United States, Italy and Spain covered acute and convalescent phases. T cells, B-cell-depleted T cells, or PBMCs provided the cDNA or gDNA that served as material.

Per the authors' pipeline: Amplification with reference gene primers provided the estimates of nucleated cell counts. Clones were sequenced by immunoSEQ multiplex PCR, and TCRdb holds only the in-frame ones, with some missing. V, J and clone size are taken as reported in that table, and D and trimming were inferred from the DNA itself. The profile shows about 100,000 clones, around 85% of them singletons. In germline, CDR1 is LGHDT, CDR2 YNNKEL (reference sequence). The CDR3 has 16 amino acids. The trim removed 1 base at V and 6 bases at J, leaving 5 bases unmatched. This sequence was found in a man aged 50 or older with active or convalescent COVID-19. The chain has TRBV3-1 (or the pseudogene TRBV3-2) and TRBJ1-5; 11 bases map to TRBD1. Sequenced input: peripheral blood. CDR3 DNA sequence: TGTGCCAGCAGCCAAGCCGGGACAGGGGGTTTTCAGCCCCAGCATTTT. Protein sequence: CASSQAGTGGFQPQHF.